This T cell receptor beta chain was identified during a study of blood T cell repertoires in COVID-19. Across the study: Samples of COVID-19 (acute and convalescent) were obtained from the United States, Italy and Spain.

As originally analysed: How many nucleated cells were present was estimated from reference gene primer amplification. Produced via immunoSEQ multiplex PCR; TCRdb's table is partial and in-frame only. That table supplies the V and J calls and clone size; D and trimming were determined from the DNA. The sample has 150,000 to 200,000 clones; about 78% are singletons. Worth noting for this clone: Distinct nucleotide sequences in the sample also encode this CDR3.

The sequencing sample was made of PBMCs or T cells enriched from blood (not recorded which). The origin of this receptor is a woman in her 50s who had recovered from COVID-19.

CDR3 nucleotide sequence: TGTGCCAGCAGCCCAGGGGGAGGGAACACCGGGGAGCTGTTTTTT. It translates to CASSPGGGNTGELFF. The chain carries TRBV3-1 (or the pseudogene TRBV3-2) and TRBJ2-2, with D maybe TRBD1 (7 bases). The CDR3 runs 15 residues. From germline, CDR1 is LGHDT and CDR2 YNNKEL (reference sequence). V shed 4 bases and J shed 1 base, with 10 bases lying between them.